This paragraph reports one T cell receptor (beta chain). This entry is derived from a study of blood T cell repertoires in COVID-19. For the study at large: Samples of COVID-19 (acute and convalescent) were obtained from the United States, Italy and Spain. T cells, B-cell-depleted T cells, or PBMCs provided the cDNA or gDNA that served as material.

In the study's own analysis: The assay estimated nucleated cells by amplifying reference gene primers. The method was immunoSEQ multiplex PCR; TCRdb's version includes in-frame clones alone and lacks a portion of them. The V and J calls and clone size are taken from that table; D and trimming were inferred from the DNA. The sample consists of around 300,000 clones, approximately 85% of them appearing once. This CDR3 has 15 amino acids. Trimming took off 2 bases at V and 3 bases at J, with 13 bases between the two ends. The germline gives CDR1 MNHEY, CDR2 SVGAGI. The rearrangement links TRBV6-5 to TRBJ1-1; TRBD1 is a possible D gene (6 bases). The TCR originated in a human donor in a cohort sampled during active COVID-19. The material sequenced was peripheral blood. Written as DNA, the CDR3 is TGTGCCAGCAGTTACCCGGACAGCAAGTACACTGAAGCTTTCTTT. Translated: CASSYPDSKYTEAFF.